The 23 T cell receptor beta chains below come from one sample, sequenced in a study of beta chain features in type 1 diabetes. What was sequenced were expressed TCRB transcripts, since all of the isolated RNA had been reverse transcribed. Produced via immunoSEQ multiplex PCR; TCRdb's table is partial and in-frame only. Of about 900,000 clones in the sample, about a sixth were seen once. Sample: naive CD4+ T cells from blood. All receptors derive from a woman aged 18-29 years in good health.

In its sample, this clone was seen a few times. CDR3 in amino acids: CSVEERLGTDTQYF. The CDR3 DNA is TGCAGCGTTGAAGAGAGGTTAGGGACGGATACGCAGTATTTT. The V gene is TRBV29-1, the J gene TRBJ2-3, with D perhaps assigned TRBD1 or TRBD2 (5 bases each). The CDR3 consists of 14 residues. Germline-derived CDR1 and CDR2 are SQVTM and ANQGSEA. V gave up 0 bases and J gave up 6 bases, with 13 bases separating them.

This sequence joins TRBV15 and TRBJ1-2; perhaps TRBD1 as D (6 bases). Germline V CDR1 and CDR2: LNHNV, YYDKDF (reference sequence). Trimming took 0 bases from V and 2 from J, leaving 10 bases between them. This CDR3 spans 15 amino acids. The DNA for the CDR3 is TGTGCCACCAGCAGAGACGCGACAGGCAACTATGGCTACACCTTC. Encoded protein: CATSRDATGNYGYTF.

This clone was counted a few times. The chain has TRBV20-1 and TRBJ2-5; possible D gene TRBD2, 6 bases. Germline V lookup: CDR1 DFQATT, CDR2 SNEGSKA (reference sequence). V was trimmed by 0 bases and J by 10 bases, leaving 9 bases between them. The CDR3 is made up of 11 amino acids. The CDR3 DNA follows: TGCAGTGCTAGAGATCAGGGAGGCCAGTACTTC. Its translation is CSARDQGGQYF.

The chain uses TRBV4-3 and TRBJ2-7; D call uncertain. Trimming left V 2 bases short and J 3 bases short, with 14 bases between. CDR1 LGHNA and CDR2 YSLEER come from the germline V gene. This CDR3 has 15 amino acids. As DNA, the CDR3 is TGCGCCAGCAGCCAACGGGCTCAGGATATCTACGAGCAGTACTTC. Amino acids: CASSQRAQDIYEQYF.

This chain joins TRBV7-3 and TRBJ2-3, with TRBD1 matching 8 bases. V gave up 5 bases and J gave up 6 bases; unmatched junction bases: 1. Germline CDR1 SGHTA, CDR2 FQGTGA. This CDR3 contains 12 residues. CDR3 amino acids: CASSRQGDTQYF. The CDR3 nucleotides read TGTGCCAGCAGCCGACAGGGGGATACGCAGTATTTT. Filled out from reference TRBV7-3 and TRBJ2-3, the complete variable domain reads GAGVSQTPSNKVTEKGKYVELRCDPISGHTALYWYRQSLGQGPEFLIYFQGTGAADDSGLPNDRFFAVRPEGSVSTLKIQRTERGDSAVYLCASSRQGDTQYFGPGTRLTVL.

This clone appeared a few times. The J gene is TRBJ1-5, the V gene TRBV28; D not certain. Germline loops: CDR1 MDHEN, CDR2 SYDVKM. This CDR3 contains 12 residues. V lost 4 bases and J lost 6, with 7 bases in between. The CDR3: CASSWGTQPQHF. DNA for the CDR3: TGTGCCAGCAGTTGGGGAACTCAGCCCCAGCATTTT.

This clone was observed a handful of times. The chain recombines TRBV11-2 with TRBJ2-1; the match to TRBD2 covers 9 bases. With V trimmed by 1 base and J by 6 bases, 4 bases remained unmatched. This CDR3 has 15 amino acids. CDR1 and CDR2 (germline): SGHAT, FQNNGV. The CDR3 DNA sequence: TGTGCCAGCAGCTTAGTTAGCGGGAGATTCAATGAGCAGTTCTTC. It specifies CASSLVSGRFNEQFF.

V usage is TRBV27 and J usage is TRBJ2-3; no firm D call. This CDR3 is 13 amino acids long. Germline assignment: CDR1 MNHEY and CDR2 SMNVEV (reference sequence). V lost 6 bases and J 3 bases, leaving 10 bases between the germline ends. The CDR3 loop is CASRVVSTDTQYF. The CDR3 DNA sequence: TGTGCCAGCAGGGTAGTTAGTACAGATACGCAGTATTTT.

The chain has TRBV7-3 and TRBJ2-6, with no clear D. Germline CDR1 SGHTA, CDR2 FQGTGA. The V gene lost 5 bases and the J gene lost 0 bases, with 5 bases spanning the gap. The CDR3 is made up of 14 amino acids. The CDR3: CASSGNSGANVLTF. DNA of the CDR3: TGTGCCAGCAGCGGTAACTCTGGGGCCAACGTCCTGACTTTC.

The V gene is TRBV28, the J gene TRBJ2-7, with D unresolved. Trimming stripped 3 bases from V and 4 bases from J, with 19 bases between. The CDR3 extends over 16 amino acids. Germline loops: CDR1 MDHEN, CDR2 SYDVKM. CDR3: CASSFVLFDSTYEQYF. The CDR3 DNA follows: TGTGCCAGCAGTTTTGTGCTCTTTGATTCTACGTACGAGCAGTACTTC.

This clone occurred a few times. The V call is TRBV19, the J call TRBJ2-1; D ambiguous. CDR3 size: 16 residues. Germline V lookup: CDR1 LNHDA, CDR2 SQIVND (reference sequence). V lost 3 bases, J lost 5 bases, and 17 bases lay in between. The CDR3 sequence is CASSIGGNRRDNEQFF. As DNA, the CDR3 is TGTGCCAGTAGTATTGGTGGGAACCGTAGAGACAATGAGCAGTTCTTC.

This clone was recorded a few times. The genes are TRBV9 and TRBJ2-3; D remains ambiguous. V lost 6 bases and J 1 base, leaving 15 bases between the germline ends. This CDR3 contains 15 residues. Germline CDR1 SGDLS, CDR2 YYNGEE. CDR3 coding DNA: TGTGCCAGCACGGAAGAAAAAACGGGCACAGATACGCAGTATTTT. This encodes CASTEEKTGTDTQYF.

The V gene is TRBV11-1, the J gene TRBJ2-3, with 8 bases matching TRBD1. Germline lookup yields CDR1 SGHAT and CDR2 FQDESV (reference sequence). This CDR3 comprises 16 residues. V lost 5 bases and J lost 5; bases outside the gene matches: 12. CDR3 amino acids: CASSGWTGMVGDTQYF. For the CDR3, the DNA is TGTGCCAGCAGCGGATGGACAGGGATGGTAGGAGATACGCAGTATTTT.

This clone was found many times. The sample holds other DNA sequences that translate to the same CDR3. The DNA for the CDR3 is TGTGCCAGCAGCTTATCGGATACGCAGTATTTT. Translated, it gives CASSLSDTQYF. J is TRBJ2-3 and V is TRBV7-9; D uncertain. The CDR3 covers 11 residues. Trimming cost V 2 bases and J 6 bases, with 3 bases left between them. The germline V gene encodes CDR1 SEHNR and CDR2 FQNEAQ (reference sequence).

This rearrangement joins TRBV28 to TRBJ1-1; possibly TRBD1 for D (5 bases). The CDR3 is 14 residues long. Per germline, CDR1 MDHEN and CDR2 SYDVKM. Trimming removed 10 bases from V and 6 bases from J, with 21 bases in between. Here the CDR3 reads CAMTKDGRGSEAFF. CDR3 coding DNA: TGTGCCATGACGAAGGACGGCCGGGGCTCTGAAGCTTTCTTT.

This clone was found a few times. The CDR3 bases are TGTGCCAGCACTCCCCGCGGGCAGACCCAGTACTTC. Translating it yields CASTPRGQTQYF. V and J are TRBV28 and TRBJ2-5, with a tentative D call TRBD2 (5 bases). V was shortened by 7 bases and J by 6 bases, with 12 bases between the two germline ends. CDR3 length: 12 residues. Germline CDR1 and CDR2: MDHEN and SYDVKM.

This clone was seen more than once but under ten times. The V and J genes are TRBV18 and TRBJ2-1; the match to TRBD1 covers 7 bases. The CDR3 is 15 residues long. The V gene end was trimmed by 4 bases and the J gene end by 7 bases; junction bases not matched to a gene: 10. Germline assignment: CDR1 KGHSH and CDR2 LQKENI. The CDR3 sequence: CASSRATGSLNEQFF. Written as DNA, the CDR3 is TGTGCCAGCTCACGGGCGACAGGGTCGCTGAATGAGCAGTTCTTC.

CDR3 loop: CASSQDSRVYGYTF. DNA of the CDR3: TGCGCCAGCAGCCAAGATTCCAGGGTCTATGGCTACACCTTC. The gene calls are TRBV4-1 and TRBJ1-2; D may be TRBD1 (5 bases). This CDR3 has 14 residues. Between the trimmed V and J ends, which lost 0 bases and 4 bases, there was a span of 9 bases. Germline V gene data show CDR1 as MGHRA and CDR2 as YSYEKL.

CDR3: CASSLPSGTEITDTQYF. In DNA, the CDR3 is TGTGCCAGCAGCTTACCCTCCGGGACAGAGATCACAGATACGCAGTATTTT. The gene calls are TRBV7-9 and TRBJ2-3, with 7 bases matching TRBD1. Germline trimming cut 2 bases from V and 2 bases from J; bases unmatched to any gene: 10. There are 17 residues in the CDR3. Per germline, CDR1 SEHNR and CDR2 FQNEAQ (reference sequence).

This clone occurred a few times. The V and J genes are TRBV19 and TRBJ2-2, with D tentatively TRBD1 (6 bases). Trimming pared 6 bases from V and 0 bases from J, leaving 11 bases between. The CDR3 consists of 15 residues. Germline lookup yields CDR1 LNHDA and CDR2 SQIVND (reference sequence). The CDR3 loop is CASSLGQTNTGELFF. CDR3 in DNA: TGTGCCAGTAGCCTAGGACAGACGAACACCGGGGAGCTGTTTTTT.

The rearrangement links TRBV6-5 to TRBJ2-6; no clear D. The CDR3 sequence is 16 residues long. V shed 0 bases and J shed 0 bases, with 6 bases lying between them. Germline values: CDR1 MNHEY, CDR2 SVGAGI. CDR3 region: CASSYSVNSGANVLTF. The CDR3 bases are TGTGCCAGCAGTTACTCGGTCAACTCTGGGGCCAACGTCCTGACTTTC.

The chain is built from TRBV28 and TRBJ1-1, with unresolved D. The germline gives CDR1 MDHEN, CDR2 SYDVKM. The CDR3 runs 13 residues. The ends were cut back, 7 bases at V and 0 bases at J, with 9 bases in the middle. The CDR3 loop is CASNGQLNTEAFF. The CDR3 nucleotides are TGTGCCAGCAATGGGCAACTGAACACTGAAGCTTTCTTT.

This clone was seen a few times. The chain combines TRBV5-1 with TRBJ2-7; perhaps TRBD1 as D (6 bases). The V end lost 4 bases, the J end lost 0 bases, and 14 bases lay between the germline ends. The CDR3 sequence is 15 residues long. CDR1 is SGHRS and CDR2 is YFSETQ in the germline V gene. This CDR3 is CASSTRGAASYEQYF. The CDR3 nucleotides are TGCGCCAGCAGCACCAGGGGAGCGGCCTCCTACGAGCAGTACTTC.